The 23 T cell receptor beta chains listed next were all sequenced from one sample in a study of shared clonotypes between healthy human individuals. Repertoires were generated with immunoSEQ multiplex PCR, while TCRdb's copy carries only in-frame clones and drops some. The data contain 850,000 to 1,200,000 clones, 65% to 75% of them seen just once; the ten biggest clones take up around 1.5%. The sample comprised memory CD4+ T cells sorted from blood. Subset here: CD45RA-negative fraction. These receptors were obtained from a man between 18 and 29 years old in good health.

The J gene is TRBJ2-1, the V gene TRBV4-1; 7 bases line up with TRBD2. This CDR3 is 15 amino acids long. J gave up 1 base and V 5 bases, and 5 bases lay outside the gene matches. CDR1 MGHRA and CDR2 YSYEKL come from the germline V gene. This CDR3 is CASSSLGLSYNEQFF. For the CDR3, the DNA is TGCGCCAGCAGCTCCCTGGGACTATCCTACAATGAGCAGTTCTTC.

The V and J genes are TRBV11-3 and TRBJ1-1, with D perhaps matching TRBD1 (5 bases). Germline CDR1 is SGHNT and CDR2 is YENEEA. The CDR3 totals 13 residues. Between the trimmed V and J ends, which lost 5 bases and 10 bases, there was a span of 17 bases. CDR3 nucleotide sequence: TGTGCCAGCAGCCTAACCTCGACAGTGACAGCTTTCTTT. Translating it yields CASSLTSTVTAFF.

The chain links TRBV5-1 to TRBJ2-3; 10 bases map to TRBD2. With 4 bases clipped from V and 2 bases from J, the junction kept 10 bases outside the gene matches. The CDR3 contains 17 residues. In germline, CDR1 is SGHRS, CDR2 YFSETQ. The CDR3 protein is CASSRDPGLAATDTQYF. CDR3 coding DNA: TGCGCCAGCAGCCGGGATCCAGGACTAGCGGCCACAGATACGCAGTATTTT.

With regard to this clone: The sample contains more than one DNA sequence encoding this CDR3. The chain is built from TRBV19 and TRBJ2-7; D is perhaps TRBD2 (6 bases). Trimming removed 3 bases at V and 7 bases at J, with 7 bases between. CDR1 LNHDA and CDR2 SQIVND come from the germline V gene (reference sequence). The CDR3 is 11 amino acids. The CDR3 DNA follows: TGTGCCAGTAGTATTGGGGGGGAGCAGTACTTC. Encoded protein: CASSIGGEQYF.

This clone was recorded once. This rearrangement joins TRBV9 to TRBJ2-7; TRBD2 aligns across 9 bases. Germline CDR1 is SGDLS and CDR2 is YYNGEE. This CDR3 is 17 amino acids long. Trimming took 0 bases from V and 2 from J; bases not matched to a gene: 9. The CDR3 loop is CASSVAAIGGGAYEQYF. The CDR3 DNA reads as TGTGCCAGCAGCGTAGCGGCCATCGGCGGGGGGGCCTACGAGCAGTACTTC. Full variable domain (rest looked up from reference TRBV9 and TRBJ2-7): DSGVTQTPKHLITATGQRVTLRCSPRSGDLSVYWYQQSLDQGLQFLIQYYNGEERAKGNILERFSAQQFPDLHSELNLSSLELGDSALYFCASSVAAIGGGAYEQYFGPGTRLTVT.

With respect to this clone: A read error may explain this, as a much larger clone is one base away. Distinct nucleotide sequences in the sample also encode this CDR3. This chain uses TRBV4-3 with TRBJ1-2; TRBD1 matches 11 bases. The CDR3 runs to 15 residues. The V and J ends lost 5 bases and 7 bases, in that order; junction bases with no gene match: 9. The germline V gene encodes CDR1 LGHNA and CDR2 YSLEER. CDR3 coding DNA: TGCGCCAGCAGCGATAGGACAGGGGGCCTGTTTGGCTACACCTTC. This codes for CASSDRTGGLFGYTF.

The chain is built from TRBV30 and TRBJ1-4, with D possibly TRBD1 on 6 matching bases. V shed 5 bases and J shed 8 bases, with 12 bases lying between them. Germline CDR1 GTSNPN, CDR2 SVGIG (reference sequence). The CDR3 has 12 amino acids. The CDR3 region is CAWGGLEEKLFF. The CDR3 DNA sequence: TGTGCCTGGGGGGGGCTCGAGGAAAAACTGTTTTTT.

This sequence joins TRBV5-1 and TRBJ2-4, with D tentatively TRBD1 (6 bases). The CDR3 covers 16 residues. Germline CDR1 and CDR2: SGHRS and YFSETQ. Deletions cut 4 bases from V and 0 bases from J, with 14 bases between. The CDR3 DNA sequence: TGCGCCAGCAGCCCCCGGGACAACCAAGCCAAAAACATTCAGTACTTC. Residues: CASSPRDNQAKNIQYF.

V and J are TRBV6-5 and TRBJ1-2; TRBD1 might be the D (5 bases). V dropped 6 bases and J dropped 5 bases, with 16 bases sitting between them. In germline, CDR1 is MNHEY, CDR2 SVGAGI. The CDR3 consists of 14 residues. The CDR3 is CASRLHRDSYGYTF. For the CDR3, the DNA is TGTGCCAGCAGGCTCCACCGGGACTCTTATGGCTACACCTTC.

V usage is TRBV11-3 and J usage is TRBJ2-1, with D uncertain. The V gene lost 1 base and the J gene lost 2 bases, with 9 bases spanning the gap. CDR1 is SGHNT, CDR2 YENEEA, per germline. CDR3 length: 15 amino acids. The CDR3 DNA sequence: TGTGCCAGCAGCTTAGGGTTAAGGACCTACAATGAGCAGTTCTTC. It specifies CASSLGLRTYNEQFF.

This clone showed up just once. The chain combines TRBV18 with TRBJ1-4, with D tentatively TRBD1 (6 bases). The CDR3 runs to 16 residues. CDR1 and CDR2 (germline): KGHSH, LQKENI. The V and J ends lost 3 bases and 8 bases respectively, with 19 bases between them. This CDR3 is CASSPLSQGFGEKLFF. The CDR3 nucleotides are TGTGCCAGCTCACCGCTTTCCCAGGGGTTCGGAGAAAAACTGTTTTTT.

V is TRBV18 and J is TRBJ1-5; D not certain. Germline V gene data show CDR1 as KGHSH and CDR2 as LQKENI. V lost 4 bases, J lost 1 base, and 14 bases lay in between. This CDR3 region has 16 residues. The CDR3 nucleotides are TGTGCCAGCTCACTAGGTGGGCAGAGGAGCAATCAGCCCCAGCATTTT. Translating gives CASSLGGQRSNQPQHF. Variable domain in full (rest from reference TRBV18 and TRBJ1-5): NAGVMQNPRHLVRRRGQEARLRCSPMKGHSHVYWYRQLPEEGLKFMVYLQKENIIDESGMPKERFSAEFPKEGPSILRIQQVVRGDSAAYFCASSLGGQRSNQPQHFGDGTRLSIL.

The DNA of the CDR3 is TGTGCCAGCTCACCGGGACAGGGAATTGGAAGCTATGGCTACACCTTC. Encoded protein: CASSPGQGIGSYGYTF. The genes are TRBV18 and TRBJ1-2, with TRBD1 matching 9 bases. Germline V gives CDR1 KGHSH, CDR2 LQKENI. Trimming at V came to 3 bases and at J to 4 bases, leaving 9 bases not matched to a gene. The CDR3 loop spans 16 amino acids. Filled out from reference TRBV18 and TRBJ1-2, the complete variable domain reads NAGVMQNPRHLVRRRGQEARLRCSPMKGHSHVYWYRQLPEEGLKFMVYLQKENIIDESGMPKERFSAEFPKEGPSILRIQQVVRGDSAAYFCASSPGQGIGSYGYTFGSGTRLTVV.

This clone was seen repeatedly, ten times or more. The chain is built from TRBV27 and TRBJ2-7; D is perhaps TRBD1 or TRBD2 (6 bases each). Germline V lookup: CDR1 MNHEY, CDR2 SMNVEV (reference sequence). Trimming removed 7 bases from V and 0 bases from J, with 16 bases in between. The CDR3 covers 15 residues. The CDR3: CASTNLGGPSYEQYF. CDR3 bases: TGTGCCAGCACCAACTTGGGGGGCCCCTCCTACGAGCAGTACTTC.

This clone was counted once. This rearrangement joins TRBV5-6 to TRBJ2-3, with D hard to call. V was shortened by 1 base and J by 4 bases, with 4 bases between the two germline ends. Germline V CDR1 and CDR2: SGHDT, YYEEEE. This CDR3 contains 12 residues. DNA for the CDR3: TGTGCCAGCAGCTTGTTGGCAGATACGCAGTATTTT. Encoded protein: CASSLLADTQYF.

The rearrangement links TRBV30 to TRBJ1-6; D gene uncertain. The germline gives CDR1 GTSNPN, CDR2 SVGIG (reference sequence). Trimming removed 0 bases at V and 0 bases at J, with 15 bases between. This CDR3 comprises 18 residues. CDR3 amino acids: CAWSVDRMVGSYNSPLHF. DNA of the CDR3: TGTGCCTGGAGTGTAGATCGAATGGTTGGCTCCTATAATTCACCCCTCCACTTT.

The CDR3 DNA follows: TGCGCCAGCAGCCGGGGAACCGGGACAGGGAACGAGCAGTACTTC. Translating gives CASSRGTGTGNEQYF. The chain uses TRBV4-3 and TRBJ2-7, with 9 bases matching TRBD1. Germline V gene sequence: CDR1 LGHNA, CDR2 YSLEER. The V gene end was trimmed by 4 bases and the J gene end by 5 bases; junction bases not matched to a gene: 9. This CDR3 has 15 amino acids.

The V call is TRBV5-1, the J call TRBJ2-5; TRBD2 aligns across 8 bases. The CDR3 covers 15 residues. The germline CDR1 and CDR2 sequences are SGHRS and YFSETQ. Trimming took 5 bases from V and 4 from J; bases not matched to a gene: 10. CDR3 protein: CASSTSGGGPETQYF. The CDR3, as DNA: TGCGCCAGCAGTACTAGCGGAGGGGGACCAGAGACCCAGTACTTC.

CDR3 sequence: CASIKTGQGTYGYTF. As DNA, the CDR3 is TGTGCCAGTATTAAAACGGGACAGGGGACGTATGGCTACACCTTC. The V and J genes are TRBV6-1 and TRBJ1-2, with 10 bases fitting TRBD1. Germline CDR1 is MNHNS and CDR2 is SASEGT. The CDR3 has 15 residues. J was trimmed by 5 bases and V by 9 bases; bases with no gene match: 12.

There are a few counts of this clone. The CDR3 DNA is TGCGCCATCACGATGCTTATTCCGGGTACGGGACAGGGGGCTGATAATTCACCCCTCCACTTT. It translates to CAITMLIPGTGQGADNSPLHF. The genes are TRBV10-1 and TRBJ1-6; TRBD1 agrees at 12 bases. The V gene's germline CDR1 is WNHNN and CDR2 SYGVQD (reference sequence). This CDR3 comprises 21 residues. Trimming removed 10 bases from V and 5 bases from J; junction bases left unmatched: 24.

This chain connects TRBV18 to TRBJ2-7; TRBD2 is a possible D gene (6 bases). Trimming pared 3 bases from V and 4 bases from J, leaving 13 bases between. CDR3 size: 14 residues. Germline CDR1 reads KGHSH; CDR2 reads LQKENI. The CDR3 region has the DNA TGTGCCAGCTCACCGGAGACTAGTAGATACGAGCAGTACTTC. This sequence encodes CASSPETSRYEQYF.

The chain carries TRBV7-2 and TRBJ2-5; tentatively, D is TRBD2 (6 bases). Trimming left V 2 bases short and J 0 bases short, with 13 bases between. The CDR3 totals 16 residues. Germline V gene sequence: CDR1 SGHTA, CDR2 FQGNSA. CDR3 in DNA: TGTGCCAGCAGCTTAAAGGACTACCTGTACCAAGAGACCCAGTACTTC. Encoded protein: CASSLKDYLYQETQYF.

The genes are TRBV6-7 and TRBJ1-6; tentatively, D is TRBD1 (5 bases). TRBV6-7 is placed among ORFs of uncertain function. The V end lost 4 bases, the J end lost 3 bases, and 10 bases lay between the germline ends. The CDR3 spans 15 residues. The CDR3 sequence is CASSFFDSYNSPLHF. CDR3 nucleotide sequence: TGTGCCAGCAGTTTTTTCGACAGCTATAATTCACCCCTCCACTTT.